A selection of T cell receptor beta chains follows, all from one sample in a study of blood T cell repertoires in COVID-19. The protocol was immunoSEQ multiplex PCR, while the TCRdb copy is restricted to in-frame clones and leaves out a portion. The table has approximately 300,000 clones, 88% seen once. The sequencing input was peripheral blood. The receptors were gathered from a woman aged 25 to 39 with COVID-19, enrolled during active disease. Each CDR3 is given with its conserved first and last residue. Fields, in order: clone size, J gene, CDR3 length, V gene, D gene, CDR3 DNA, CDR3 protein. A D gene is named only where the DNA matches it firmly. A row's size may be missing; if present it is once, few, many or a size class.

>.|TRBJ1-1|15|TRBV4-1|.
TGCGCCAGCAGCCCGTCTCCAGGGAGGAGGACTGAAGCTTTCTTT
CASSPSPGRRTEAFF
>.|TRBJ2-1|17|TRBV9|TRBD2
TGTGCCAGCAGCCCTACCCCTCTAGCGGGAGGCGGTGATGAGCAGTTCTTC
CASSPTPLAGGGDEQFF
>few|TRBJ2-7|12|TRBV6-5|.
TGTGCCAGCGGCAGGGGGAGGTACGAGCAGTACTTC
CASGRGRYEQYF
>.|TRBJ2-3|15|TRBV6-5|.
TGTGCCAGCAGCGGAGCGGGCGGAGCTACAGATACGCAGTATTTT
CASSGAGGATDTQYF
>.|TRBJ1-6|13|TRBV2|.
TGTGCCAGCACCAAAGGCGGGGATCGTTACCTCCACTTT
CASTKGGDRYLHF
>.|TRBJ2-3|18|TRBV4-1|TRBD2
TGCGCCAGCAGCCAAGATATAGTTTTCGCGGGAGGGGGAGATACGCAGTATTTT
CASSQDIVFAGGGDTQYF
>.|TRBJ1-2|14|TRBV18|.
TGTGCCAGCTCACCCCGGGAGGAGAGCTATGGCTACACCTTC
CASSPREESYGYTF
>.|TRBJ2-7|16|TRBV5-4|TRBD2
TGTGCCAGCAGCGGGGGACTAGCGGGAGGGCCGGGAGAGCAGTACTTC
CASSGGLAGGPGEQYF
>.|TRBJ2-2|17|TRBV30|TRBD2
TGTGCCTGGAGTGGGGGACTAGCGGGAGGGCGAGCCGGGGAGCTGTTTTTT
CAWSGGLAGGRAGELFF
>.|TRBJ2-3|14|TRBV9|.
TGTGCCAGCAGCGCCGACATAGGCGCAGATACGCAGTATTTT
CASSADIGADTQYF
>.|TRBJ2-3|16|TRBV6-6|TRBD1
TGTGCCAGCAGTAGGGTGGACAGGATAAGCACAGATACGCAGTATTTT
CASSRVDRISTDTQYF
>.|TRBJ1-5|13|TRBV25-1|TRBD1
TGTGCCAGCAGTGTGACAGGGAATCAGCCCCAGCATTTT
CASSVTGNQPQHF
>.|TRBJ1-3|14|TRBV7-9|.
TGTGCCAGCAGCCGAGGATCCTCTGGAAACACCATATATTTT
CASSRGSSGNTIYF
>.|TRBJ2-5|15|TRBV2|TRBD1
TGTGCCAGCAGTGACGCGACAGGGGGCCGAGAGACCCAGTACTTC
CASSDATGGRETQYF
>.|TRBJ1-4|15|TRBV2|.
TGTGCCAGCAGTGTCCTCCGGGGGGTGACTGAAAAACTGTTTTTT
CASSVLRGVTEKLFF
>.|TRBJ1-3|13|TRBV30|.
TGTGCCTGGAGTGTGAGTCTTCGAAACACCATATATTTT
CAWSVSLRNTIYF
>.|TRBJ2-7|16|TRBV4-1|.
TGCGCCAGCAGCCAAGTCCGAACAGGGAACTCCTACGAGCAGTACTTC
CASSQVRTGNSYEQYF
>once|TRBJ2-7|16|TRBV7-2|TRBD2
TGTGCCAGCAGCTTAGATGGGGGGGGATCAACCTACGAGCAGTACTTC
CASSLDGGGSTYEQYF
>.|TRBJ1-4|17|TRBV3-1/TRBV3-2|.
TGTGCCAGCAGCCCCCGGCGGGGGAGTGGAACTAATGAAAAACTGTTTTTT
CASSPRRGSGTNEKLFF
>.|TRBJ2-2|13|TRBV27|.
TGTGCCAGCAGACCCAGGGTTGCCGGGGAGCTGTTTTTT
CASRPRVAGELFF
>.|TRBJ1-1|13|TRBV11-2|.
TGTGCCAGCAGTTTCGGACTGGGCACTGAAGCTTTCTTT
CASSFGLGTEAFF
>once|TRBJ2-6|15|TRBV28|.
TGTGCCAGCAGTTTGTGGGAGAGTGGGGCCAACGTCCTGACTTTC
CASSLWESGANVLTF
>.|TRBJ2-7|17|TRBV15|TRBD2
TGTGCCACCAGCAGAAATCGGGGGGGAGAGATATACTACGAGCAGTACTTC
CATSRNRGGEIYYEQYF
>.|TRBJ2-1|16|TRBV19|.
TGTGCCAGTAGTATAACTGGCGGAAGCTCCTACAATGAGCAGTTCTTC
CASSITGGSSYNEQFF
>.|TRBJ2-5|12|TRBV12-3/TRBV12-4|.
TGTGCCAGCAGTCCATTTAGGGGCACCCAGTACTTC
CASSPFRGTQYF
>few|TRBJ2-5|15|TRBV5-1|TRBD2
TGCGCCAGCAGCTTTGTCGGACTAGCGGGAGAGACCCAGTACTTC
CASSFVGLAGETQYF
>.|TRBJ2-7|13|TRBV5-6|.
TGTGCCAGCAGCTTGGCTTCCTCCTACGAGCAGTACTTC
CASSLASSYEQYF
>.|TRBJ1-4|16|TRBV27|TRBD1
TGTGCCAGCAGTTTGCACGGGGGACAGGGAAATGAAAAACTGTTTTTT
CASSLHGGQGNEKLFF
>.|TRBJ2-7|15|TRBV7-2|TRBD2
TGTGCCAGCTCCTCGTCTCGGCTAGCGGGTGGCGAGCAGTACTTC
CASSSSRLAGGEQYF
>once|TRBJ2-1|15|TRBV5-1|.
TGCGCCAGCAGCTTGGCGCAGGGGACCTACAATGAGCAGTTCTTC
CASSLAQGTYNEQFF
>.|TRBJ2-5|18|TRBV28|TRBD2
TGTGCCAGCAGTTTCACCGGGACTAGCGGGACCGGTCGAGAGACCCAGTACTTC
CASSFTGTSGTGRETQYF
>.|TRBJ2-1|15|TRBV4-1|.
TGCGCCAGCAGCCAAGCCGGGGTAGCAGGATATGAGCAGTTCTTC
CASSQAGVAGYEQFF
>once|TRBJ2-5|12|TRBV7-9|.
TGTGCCAGCAGTCGAGATGTGGAGACCCAGTACTTC
CASSRDVETQYF
>.|TRBJ2-7|19|TRBV5-1|TRBD2
TGCGCCAGCAGCTTGGCCGGGACCCAAGGGACTAGCGGGACCTACGAGCAGTACTTC
CASSLAGTQGTSGTYEQYF
>.|TRBJ2-7|14|TRBV4-2|TRBD2
TGTGCCAGCAGCCAAGTGGGGAGGGAGTACGAGCAGTACTTC
CASSQVGREYEQYF
>.|TRBJ2-2|14|TRBV7-8|TRBD2
TGTGCCAGCAGGGCGGGAGTTGGGACCGGGGAGCTGTTTTTT
CASRAGVGTGELFF
>.|TRBJ1-5|14|TRBV2|TRBD1
TGTGCCAGCAGTGAAAGGGGGCAGGGGCAGCCCCAGCATTTT
CASSERGQGQPQHF
>.|TRBJ2-7|13|TRBV5-1|.
TGCGCCAGCAGCTTTAGACAGTCCTACGAGCAGTACTTC
CASSFRQSYEQYF
>.|TRBJ2-7|16|TRBV3-1/TRBV3-2|TRBD2
TGTGCCAGCAGCCAAAGAAGAGCGGGAGTCAGCTACGAGCAGTACTTC
CASSQRRAGVSYEQYF
>few|TRBJ2-7|16|TRBV5-5|TRBD1
TGTGCCAGCAGCTTGGGGGACAGGGGTTGGCAATACGAGCAGTACTTC
CASSLGDRGWQYEQYF
>few|TRBJ1-1|13|TRBV7-3|TRBD1
TGTGCCAGCAGCGGACAGGGATTTACTGAAGCTTTCTTT
CASSGQGFTEAFF
>few|TRBJ1-5|14|TRBV28|.
TGTGCCAGCAGGGAGTTGGTTAGGAATCAGCCCCAGCATTTT
CASRELVRNQPQHF
>.|TRBJ1-2|14|TRBV27|TRBD1
TGTGCCAGCAGTTTCCACAGGGGGGACTATGGCTACACCTTC
CASSFHRGDYGYTF
>.|TRBJ2-3|17|TRBV18|.
TGTGCCAGCTCACCACTTAGGACAGCCTCCCCATGGCATACGCAGTATTTT
CASSPLRTASPWHTQYF
>.|TRBJ2-3|13|TRBV7-8|.
TGTGCCAGTAGTGCACCCTTCACAGATACGCAGTATTTT
CASSAPFTDTQYF
>.|TRBJ2-6|16|TRBV7-3|TRBD1
TGTGCCAGCAGCAGAACAGGGGGCTCTGGGGCCAACGTCCTGACTTTC
CASSRTGGSGANVLTF
>.|TRBJ1-5|14|TRBV5-8|TRBD1
TGTGCCAGCAGCCTAAGACAGGGAGCTCAGCCCCAGCATTTT
CASSLRQGAQPQHF
>.|TRBJ2-1|15|TRBV27|TRBD2
TGTGCCAGCAGACCAGCGGGAGTGGCCTACAATGAGCAGTTCTTC
CASRPAGVAYNEQFF
>.|TRBJ2-7|16|TRBV6-4|TRBD2
TGTGCCAGCAGCCTCACTAGCGGGAGCCTTCCAATGGAGCAGTACTTC
CASSLTSGSLPMEQYF
>.|TRBJ1-2|14|TRBV28|TRBD1
TGTGCCAGCAGTTCGGGGACAGAGGCCTATGGCTACACCTTC
CASSSGTEAYGYTF
>.|TRBJ2-7|20|TRBV7-6|TRBD2
TGTGCCAGCAGCTTAGCCCCAGGACTAGCGGGAGGCCTCTACTCCTACGAGCAGTACTTC
CASSLAPGLAGGLYSYEQYF
>.|TRBJ1-6|14|TRBV6-5|.
TGTGCCAGCACTCGGAGTCCGGATAATTCACCCCTCCACTTT
CASTRSPDNSPLHF